Listed here are 15 T cell receptor beta chains from one sample, sequenced in a study of glioma-infiltrating T cells. Using RNA template, CDR3s of TCR alpha and beta were amplified with iRepertoire arm-PCR. Using its own MiXCR run on the multiplex PCR reads, TCRdb lists one record per CDR3 protein. The sample carries roughly 190,000 distinct CDR3 sequences, 25% to 35% recorded once. Material: glioma tissue, nonneoplastic brain tissue, or PBMCs (not recorded which). The receptors derive from a human donor with low-grade glioma or glioblastoma, undergoing nonglioma brain surgery, or in good health (not recorded which).

This clonotype has ten or more counts. V gene TRBV7-2 combines with J gene TRBJ2-5; D unclear. Trimming cost V 3 bases and J 4 bases, with 9 bases left between them. The CDR3 runs 13 residues. Looked up from germline, CDR1 is SGHTA and CDR2 is FQGNSA. The chain's CDR3 is CASSFTTAETQYF. The CDR3 bases are TGTGCCAGCAGCTTTACTACCGCAGAGACCCAGTACTTC.

The chain joins TRBV6-5 to TRBJ2-7, with TRBD1 matching over 10 bases. The length of the CDR3 is 16 residues. CDR1 is MNHEY and CDR2 is SVGAGI in the germline V gene. V lost 0 bases and J lost 3; bases outside the gene matches: 5. As DNA, the CDR3 is TGTGCCAGCAGTTACTCTCCAAGGACAGGGGGCTACGAGCAGTACTTC. The encoded protein is CASSYSPRTGGYEQYF.

The chain has TRBV12-3 or TRBV12-4 and TRBJ2-5; weak D call: TRBD2 (6 bases). V was pared by 3 bases and J by 4 bases, with 12 bases between. This CDR3 comprises 14 residues. DNA of the CDR3: TGTGCCAGCAGTTTGACATGGGGAGGAGAGACCCAGTACTTC. Its translation is CASSLTWGGETQYF.

The V and J genes are TRBV25-1 and TRBJ2-7; D is unclear. Germline V gene lookup returns CDR1 MGHDK and CDR2 SYGVNS. Trimming took 1 base from V and 4 from J, leaving 8 bases between them. The CDR3 is made up of 13 amino acids. The CDR3 DNA sequence: TGTGCCAGCAGTGAATCGCTCCATTACGAGCAGTACTTC. It encodes CASSESLHYEQYF.

This clonotype was found many times. This chain joins TRBV6-2 or TRBV6-3 and TRBJ2-7, with 12 nucleotides matching TRBD2. The CDR3 runs to 14 residues. V lost 5 bases, J lost 5 bases, and 4 bases stayed unmatched. CDR1 and CDR2 (germline): MNHEY, SVGEGT. CDR3 DNA sequence: TGTGCCAGCAGTCGACTAGCGGGAGTAAACGAGCAGTACTTC. It is translated as CASSRLAGVNEQYF.

This clonotype occurred many times. The chain recombines TRBV4-2 with TRBJ2-7, with 12 bases identical to TRBD2. The CDR3 contains 16 residues. Per the germline V gene, CDR1 is LGHNA and CDR2 is YNFKEQ. V dropped 0 bases and J dropped 6; count of bases not matched to a gene: 6. The CDR3 region is CASSQDASGRVIEQYF. The DNA for the CDR3 is TGTGCCAGCAGCCAAGATGCTAGCGGGAGGGTGATCGAGCAGTACTTC.

This clonotype was recorded a few times. The chain uses TRBV12-3 or TRBV12-4 and TRBJ1-2; 10 bases fit TRBD1. There are 15 residues in the CDR3. The V and J ends lost 1 base and 3 bases, in that order; junction bases with no gene match: 2. The CDR3 reads CASSLGGQGYYGYTF. The CDR3 DNA follows: TGTGCCAGCAGTTTAGGGGGACAGGGGTACTATGGCTACACCTTC.

V is TRBV3-1 and J is TRBJ2-1; a weak D match, TRBD2 (6 bases). CDR1 is LGHDT and CDR2 is YNNKEL in the germline V gene (reference sequence). The CDR3 is 17 residues long. Trimming stripped 0 bases from V and 1 base from J, with 13 bases between. The DNA of the CDR3 is TGTGCCAGCAGCCAAGATGTCGGGAGTCCTTCCTACAATGAGCAGTTCTTC. This encodes CASSQDVGSPSYNEQFF.

Note on this clonotype: This could be a read error, since a much larger clone is one nucleotide away. The chain is built from TRBV18 and TRBJ2-5; 7 nucleotides match TRBD1. The germline V gene encodes CDR1 KGHSH and CDR2 LQKENI. The CDR3 is 13 amino acids. V was clipped by 5 bases and J by 1 base; unmatched bases: 1. The CDR3 region is CASSKGAQETQYF. The CDR3 nucleotides read TGTGCCAGCTCAAAGGGGGCCCAAGAGACCCAGTACTTC.

This clonotype was detected ten times or more. The CDR3 DNA is TGCGCCAGCAGCCAAGTACAGGGAGATAATCAGCCCCAGCATTTT. Translated, it gives CASSQVQGDNQPQHF. The V call is TRBV4-1, the J call TRBJ1-5, with D maybe TRBD1 (6 bases). V lost 1 base and J 4 bases, leaving 11 bases between the germline ends. The CDR3 spans 15 residues. Germline CDR1 MGHRA, CDR2 YSYEKL.

Regarding this clonotype: A much larger clone lies a single base off, so this may be a read error. The gene calls are TRBV4-1 and TRBJ1-5; 10 nucleotides align to TRBD1. Looked up from germline, CDR1 is MGHRA and CDR2 is YSYEKL. The CDR3 extends over 15 amino acids. In DNA, the CDR3 is TGCGCCAGCAGACTTGCCGGGACAGGGGATCAGCCCGAGCATTTT. Residues: CASRLAGTGDQPEHF.

The J gene is TRBJ2-2, the V gene TRBV15; weak D call: TRBD2 (6 bases). The CDR3 is 17 amino acids. The V and J ends lost 0 bases and 5 bases respectively, with 16 bases between them. In germline, CDR1 is LNHNV, CDR2 YYDKDF (reference sequence). CDR3 DNA: TGTGCCACCAGCAGAGATGGAGCGGGTAGTAGGACCGGGGAGCTGTTTTTT. This codes for CATSRDGAGSRTGELFF.

This clonotype has at least ten counts. J is TRBJ2-5 and V is TRBV12-3 or TRBV12-4; 7 nucleotides agree with TRBD1. V lost 7 bases and J lost 5; bases outside the gene matches: 10. CDR3 length: 14 residues. CDR3 nucleotides: TGTGCCAGCAATCTACAGGGGAGTCAGGAGACCCAGTACTTC. It yields the protein CASNLQGSQETQYF.

Many counts were recorded for this clonotype. V and J are TRBV4-1 and TRBJ1-5, with D maybe TRBD1 (5 bases). V lost 2 bases and J 4 bases, leaving 18 bases between the germline ends. The CDR3 has 17 amino acids. Looked up from germline, CDR1 is MGHRA and CDR2 is YSYEKL. CDR3 DNA sequence: TGCGCCAGCAGCCAATCCGAAACGAGGGGCGGGAATCAGCCCCAGCATTTT. It encodes CASSQSETRGGNQPQHF.

This clonotype was picked up many times. The chain carries TRBV6-2 or TRBV6-3 and TRBJ2-1, with 8 bases matching TRBD1. Germline V gives CDR1 MNHEY, CDR2 SVGEGT. The CDR3 totals 13 residues. V gave up 6 bases and J gave up 8 bases; unmatched junction bases: 6. Written as DNA, the CDR3 is TGTGCCAGCAGGCCAGGGGGCAGGGATGAGCAGTTCTTC. This translates into CASRPGGRDEQFF.